The 9 T cell receptor beta chains in this list originate from one sample, sequenced in a study of blood T cell repertoires in COVID-19 (dated by TCRdb to the early 2020s). Library preparation employed the immunoSEQ multiplex PCR assay. TCRdb mirrors the immuneACCESS table, restricted to in-frame sequences. Some clones are absent from its copies; in checked studies, under half trace to an unresolved V gene, and the reason for the others is unknown. This sample comprises more than 110,000 clones, just under 90% of them detected only once. More than 9.5% of the sample comes from the top ten. Sequenced material: peripheral blood. The receptors were sampled from an elderly woman with acute or convalescent COVID-19.

V gene TRBV29-1 combines with J gene TRBJ2-5; D gene unclear. V was clipped by 3 bases and J by 0 bases, with 8 bases between them. This CDR3 contains 13 residues. The germline V gene has CDR1 SQVTM and CDR2 ANQGSEA. DNA for the CDR3: TGCAGCGTTGACGAGAGGTACCAAGAGACCCAGTACTTC. Its translation is CSVDERYQETQYF.

The rearrangement links TRBV6-5 to TRBJ1-5; 8 bases are a match to TRBD1. The junction had 6 bases not matched to a gene; V was cut back by 8 bases and J by 0 bases. CDR3 length equals 15 residues. Germline V gene sequence: CDR1 MNHEY, CDR2 SVGAGI. CDR3 bases: TGTGCCAGCTCCGTGACAGGGGATAGCAATCAGCCCCAGCATTTT. This translates into CASSVTGDSNQPQHF.

The chain recombines TRBV25-1 with TRBJ2-5; D is ambiguous. The CDR3 spans 15 residues. V was pared by 3 bases and J by 5 bases, with 16 bases between. Germline loops: CDR1 MGHDK, CDR2 SYGVNS. Here the CDR3 reads CASSDASEPLETQYF. As DNA, the CDR3 is TGTGCCAGCAGTGATGCGTCGGAGCCTCTCGAGACCCAGTACTTC.

The chain employs TRBV19 and TRBJ1-2; no clear D gene. The germline V and J ends were trimmed by 3 bases and 2 bases, with 10 bases remaining between them. The CDR3 consists of 14 residues. The germline CDR1 and CDR2 sequences are LNHDA and SQIVND (reference sequence). CDR3 sequence (DNA): TGTGCCAGTAGTATTTTGCCCGAGAACTATGGCTACACCTTC. The encoded protein is CASSILPENYGYTF.

The CDR3 DNA is TGTGCCAGCAGCTTAACGGATTCACCCCTCCACTTT. Translating it yields CASSLTDSPLHF. This chain links TRBV7-9 with TRBJ1-6; D is uncertain. Per germline, CDR1 SEHNR and CDR2 FQNEAQ (reference sequence). The CDR3 covers 12 residues. V lost 2 bases to trimming and J lost 8 bases, with 4 bases between them.

The chain joins TRBV4-3 to TRBJ1-4; 7 positions agree with TRBD1. The germline gives CDR1 LGHNA, CDR2 YSLEER. This CDR3 contains 15 residues. Trimming took 4 bases from V and 6 from J; bases not matched to a gene: 8. This chain's CDR3 is CASSPGDRDDEKLFF. Written as DNA, the CDR3 is TGCGCCAGCAGCCCGGGGGACAGAGATGATGAAAAACTGTTTTTT.

The genes are TRBV30 and TRBJ1-2; possible D gene TRBD1, 5 bases. V gave up 4 bases and J gave up 8 bases, with 14 bases separating them. The CDR3 sequence is 12 residues long. Germline V gives CDR1 GTSNPN, CDR2 SVGIG (reference sequence). As DNA, the CDR3 is TGTGCCTGGACGGACACGGTGGGGGGCTACACCTTC. Amino acid sequence: CAWTDTVGGYTF.

J is TRBJ1-2 and V is TRBV4-3; 7 bases align to TRBD1. This CDR3 is 14 amino acids long. The V segment lost 4 bases and the J segment 4 bases; nucleotides outside the gene matches: 6. From germline, CDR1 is LGHNA and CDR2 YSLEER. CDR3 protein: CASSLRRDSYGYTF. The CDR3 coding sequence is TGCGCCAGCAGCCTCCGTAGGGACAGCTATGGCTACACCTTC.

The chain links TRBV5-8 to TRBJ1-6; 9 nucleotides match TRBD1. Germline V gene data show CDR1 as SGHTS and CDR2 as YDEGEE. V shed 5 bases, J shed 6 bases, and the junction held 6 bases outside the gene matches. The CDR3 loop spans 15 amino acids. The CDR3 DNA sequence: TGTGCCAGCAGTATTTACAGGGGGCCTAATTCACCCCTCCACTTT. The encoded protein is CASSIYRGPNSPLHF.